This T cell receptor beta chain stems from a study of CXCR3-negative and CXCR3-positive naive CD8 T cells (dated by TCRdb to the late 2010s). In the study overall: Approximately 140 million TRB reads were obtained in total, roughly 1.5 +/- 0.3 million reads per library. Diversity and physicochemical repertoire analyses covered 10 to 11 donors pooled from two independent experiments. The TRBV-TRBJ cluster analysis covered naive subsets from about 5 donors and memory cells from 3 donors.

The paper's findings and limits, for the study overall: Compared with CXCR3-negative naive cells, CXCR3-positive naive cells had TRB CDR3s with higher hydrophobicity (lower Kidera factor 4), lower energy, and higher strength and volume indices. Because CXCR3 expression was partially decreased after cryopreservation, freshly isolated PBMCs were used for most assays. Because surface CD5, which is linked to self-reactivity in mice, was comparable between the naive subsets, TCR interaction strength was also inferred from the physicochemical properties of TRB CDR3s. Both naive subsets had comparably high repertoire diversity, while memory CD8+ T cells had much lower repertoire diversity. Similar TRBV-TRBJ usage was shown by naive CXCR3-negative and CXCR3-positive cells from the same donor, whereas distinct patterns were shown by memory cells.

Each CD8+ T cell subset was flow-sorted in triplicate, with fewer than 350,000 cells per subset placed directly into RLT lysis buffer. To exclude memory contaminants, naive CD8+ T cells were stringently defined as CD45RO-CCR7+CD27+CD95-. Using standard density gradient centrifugation, peripheral blood mononuclear cells were isolated from buffy coats. A FACSAria III was used to flow-sort naive CXCR3-negative and CXCR3-positive CD8+ T cells. Total RNA was extracted from sorted cells using an RNeasy Mini Kit. In the germline V gene, CDR1 corresponds to SNHLY and CDR2 to FYNNEI. The CDR3 holds 17 amino acids from the cysteine to the phenylalanine. A DNA sequence was not provided. Sequencing was performed on a NextSeq 550. The Human TCR Profiling Kit (MiLaboratory) was used to make UMI-labeled 5' RACE TRB cDNA libraries. cDNA synthesis used the entire amount of extracted RNA, and PCR amplification then used the entire amount of cDNA produced. Libraries were prepared in parallel using an identical number of PCR cycles. Per the source publication's procedure: MIGEC and MiXCR extracted about 50,000 +/- 10,000 unique UMI-labeled TRB cDNA molecules per library, requiring at least two reads per UMI. An average of approximately 40,000 +/- 10,000 functional in-frame TRB CDR3 nucleotide clonotypes without stop codons was found per library. After downsampling to 5000 UMI-labeled TRB molecules per sample, diversity metrics, including normalized Shannon-Wiener and Chao1, were computed in VDJtools. VDJtools computed clonotype-size-weighted physicochemical properties of the central five CDR3 residues: interaction energy, strength, volume and Kidera factor 4. Following TCRdb reprocessing, every CDR3 protein sequence forms one entry, and DNA is not provided. The V and J calls follow TCRdb's processing rather than the paper's. This sample's table lists some 6,700 distinct CDR3 sequences. Less than 1.3% of the sample goes to the ten largest clones.

For this clonotype: The specificity of this receptor is unknown.

The material sequenced was naive CXCR3- CD8+ T cells from blood. What the cell subset or site label conveys for this sample: CD45RO-CCR7+CD27+CD95- naive CD8+ T cells lacking CXCR3 (TNR3-). The TCR originated in a human donor in good health. Some clones in this sample may be carry-over from other donors' samples. The chain is encoded by TRBV2 joined to TRBJ1-5; TCRdb designates TRBD1, a call that cannot be tested without DNA. The CDR3 region: CASSERGTVPSNQPQHF. When the CDR3 is completed using the reference TRBV2 and TRBJ1-5 genes on either side, the full variable domain is EPEVTQTPSHQVTQMGQEVILRCVPISNHLYFYWYRQILGQKVEFLVSFYNNEISEKSEIFDDQFSVERPDGSNFTLKIRSTKLEDSAMYFCASSERGTVPSNQPQHFGDGTRLSIL.